The 20 T cell receptor beta chains presented below share a single source sample, sequenced in a study of low-dose radiotherapy and immunotherapy resistance in tumors. Primers targeting TRAV and TRBV primed first-strand cDNA, covering alpha and beta chains. The authors amplified TCRs for about 20 PCR cycles with a constant-region primer and a V-primer adapter. One entry per CDR3 protein, called by TCRdb with MiXCR from the reads. Counted here are fewer than 10,000 distinct CDR3 sequences, around 79% occurring once; the ten biggest clones make up approximately 1.4%. These receptors originate from a human donor with advanced metastatic prostate, ovarian, gallbladder or colorectal cancer (not recorded which). This table probably holds off-target reads from a library built for another chain.

V usage is TRBV28 and J usage is TRBJ1-6; 9 bases line up with TRBD1. Germline-derived CDR1 and CDR2 are MDHEN and SYDVKM. This CDR3 spans 20 amino acids. Trimming took 4 bases from V and 5 from J; bases not matched to a gene: 18. This CDR3 reads CASSSGTGYERSQNNSPLHF. DNA for the CDR3: TGTGCCAGCAGTTCTGGGACAGGGTATGAGCGGTCCCAAAATAATTCACCCCTCCACTTT.

This clonotype was seen just once. The chain uses TRBV29-1 and TRBJ2-1; D gene ambiguous. Germline V gene lookup returns CDR1 SQVTM and CDR2 ANQGSEA. CDR3 length: 12 amino acids. Trimming removed 7 bases from V and 6 bases from J, with 13 bases in between. CDR3 in amino acids: CSGMPGPNEQFF. The DNA of the CDR3 is TGCAGCGGTATGCCTGGTCCCAATGAGCAGTTCTTC.

This clonotype was seen just once. The chain recombines TRBV18 with TRBJ1-4, with D perhaps matching TRBD1 (5 bases). V lost 5 bases and J 0 bases, leaving 13 bases between the germline ends. The CDR3 is made up of 16 amino acids. Germline V gene data show CDR1 as KGHSH and CDR2 as LQKENI. The CDR3 nucleotides read TGTGCCAGCTCAACTTCCAAGGGGTCAACTAATGAAAAACTGTTTTTT. Amino acid sequence: CASSTSKGSTNEKLFF.

This chain joins TRBV5-5 and TRBJ2-3; TRBD1 matches 8 bases. Trimming took 5 bases from V and 0 from J; bases not matched to a gene: 2. Looked up from germline, CDR1 is SGHKS and CDR2 is YYEKEE (reference sequence). There are 14 residues in the CDR3. In DNA, the CDR3 is TGTGCCAGCAGGACAGGGGTCAGCACAGATACGCAGTATTTT. Amino acids: CASRTGVSTDTQYF.

This chain connects TRBV5-1 to TRBJ2-1; no reliable D call. In germline, CDR1 is SGHRS, CDR2 YFSETQ. CDR3 length equals 13 residues. V lost 4 bases and J lost 4, with 9 bases in between. CDR3 residues: CASSPVPYNEQFF. Here the CDR3 DNA reads TGCGCCAGCAGCCCCGTCCCTTACAATGAGCAGTTCTTC.

This clonotype was recorded a few times. The V and J genes are TRBV12-3 or TRBV12-4 and TRBJ1-3; D is uncertain. This CDR3 contains 13 residues. Between the trimmed V and J ends, which lost 6 bases and 0 bases, there was a span of 6 bases. This chain's CDR3 is CASRDSSGNTIYF. In DNA form, the CDR3 reads TGTGCCAGCAGAGATAGCTCTGGAAACACCATATATTTT.

The rearrangement joins TRBV29-1 to TRBJ2-3; D is perhaps TRBD2 (5 bases). V was clipped by 7 bases and J by 11 bases, with 16 bases between them. The CDR3 covers 11 residues. From germline, CDR1 is SQVTM and CDR2 ANQGSEA. The DNA for the CDR3 is TGCAGCGCCGACACTAGATCGGGGCAGTATTTT. Amino acids: CSADTRSGQYF.

The rearrangement joins TRBV5-4 to TRBJ2-5; the match to TRBD2 covers 8 bases. The CDR3 runs 17 residues. Germline CDR1 and CDR2: SGHNT and YYREEE (reference sequence). V was pared by 4 bases and J by 5 bases, with 16 bases of the junction left unmatched. The CDR3 nucleotides read TGTGCCAGCAGCCCGGCAGCTAGCGGGTGGTCGGCGGAGACCCAGTACTTC. Translated: CASSPAASGWSAETQYF.

CDR3 in amino acids: CASSPQAFLDGYTF. The CDR3 DNA follows: TGCGCCAGCAGTCCACAGGCGTTTTTGGATGGCTACACCTTC. The rearrangement uses TRBV10-2 and TRBJ1-2, with D possibly matching TRBD1 (5 bases). CDR1 and CDR2 (germline): WSHSY, SAAADI. Trimming took off 5 bases at V and 6 bases at J, with 16 bases between the two ends. This CDR3 comprises 14 residues.

This clonotype was seen only a few times. This chain connects TRBV5-5 to TRBJ2-7; 11 bases agree with TRBD1. CDR1 is SGHKS and CDR2 is YYEKEE in the germline V gene (reference sequence). V was pared by 2 bases and J by 7 bases, with 5 bases of the junction left unmatched. The CDR3 loop spans 14 amino acids. CDR3 protein: CASSFGQGAREQYF. The CDR3 DNA is TGTGCCAGCAGCTTCGGACAGGGGGCTCGAGAGCAGTACTTC.

The chain employs TRBV30 and TRBJ2-7; possibly TRBD2 for D (6 bases). V lost 3 bases to trimming and J lost 2 bases, with 11 bases between them. The germline V gene encodes CDR1 GTSNPN and CDR2 SVGIG (reference sequence). The CDR3 runs to 13 residues. In DNA, the CDR3 is TGTGCCTGGAGGGTGGGGGGAACCTACGAGCAGTACTTC. It codes for CAWRVGGTYEQYF. Full variable domain (rest looked up from reference TRBV30 and TRBJ2-7): SQTIHQWPATLVQPVGSPLSLECTVEGTSNPNLYWYRQAAGRGLQLLFYSVGIGQISSEVPQNLSASRPQDRQFILSSKKLLLSDSGFYLCAWRVGGTYEQYFGPGTRLTVT.

The V call is TRBV4-2, the J call TRBJ2-1, with 10 bases matching TRBD2. The CDR3 extends over 15 amino acids. V lost 1 base, J lost 7 bases, and 4 bases stayed unmatched. Per germline, CDR1 LGHNA and CDR2 YNFKEQ. The CDR3 loop reads CASSQASGGGNEQFF. CDR3 nucleotide sequence: TGTGCCAGCAGCCAAGCCAGCGGGGGGGGGAATGAGCAGTTCTTC.

This clonotype was seen a single time. This rearrangement joins TRBV25-1 to TRBJ2-3; D remains unclear. This CDR3 is 14 amino acids long. V lost 5 bases, J lost 4 bases, and 13 bases lay in between. The germline V gene has CDR1 MGHDK and CDR2 SYGVNS. The CDR3 DNA is TGTGCCAGCAGTCCAGGACGGGCGGCAGATACGCAGTATTTT. It codes for CASSPGRAADTQYF.

V is TRBV7-9 and J is TRBJ2-7, with 15 bases fitting TRBD2. Trimming cost V 4 bases and J 6 bases; bases outside gene matches: 7. The CDR3 covers 16 residues. Germline V CDR1 and CDR2: SEHNR, FQNEAQ (reference sequence). The CDR3 loop reads CASSSGTSGRLGEQYF. CDR3 coding DNA: TGTGCCAGCAGCTCCGGGACTAGCGGGAGGTTGGGCGAGCAGTACTTC.

The chain employs TRBV9 and TRBJ2-3; 12 bases fit TRBD2. CDR3 length: 16 residues. Germline loops: CDR1 SGDLS, CDR2 YYNGEE. Trimming cost V 3 bases and J 5 bases; bases outside gene matches: 7. CDR3 amino acids: CASSADRLAGVDTQYF. CDR3 nucleotides: TGTGCCAGCAGCGCTGACCGACTAGCGGGAGTAGATACGCAGTATTTT.

This chain links TRBV6-5 with TRBJ1-2, with TRBD1 identical over 8 bases. The V gene's germline CDR1 is MNHEY and CDR2 SVGAGI. This CDR3 spans 14 amino acids. Losses at the gene ends were 6 bases for V and 1 base for J; bases not matched to a gene: 4. The CDR3 bases are TGTGCCAGCAGGATGGGACAGGTTAACTATGGCTACACCTTC. This codes for CASRMGQVNYGYTF.

This rearrangement joins TRBV12-3 or TRBV12-4 to TRBJ1-5, with a tentative D call TRBD1 (5 bases). Trimming left V 6 bases short and J 7 bases short, with 13 bases between. The length of the CDR3 is 13 residues. In DNA form, the CDR3 reads TGTGCCAGCAGGGGGGATGGTGGCCAGCCCCAGCATTTT. Its translation is CASRGDGGQPQHF.

The chain employs TRBV3-1 and TRBJ2-1; 15 bases line up with TRBD2. This CDR3 spans 17 amino acids. V lost 4 bases and J lost 2; bases outside the gene matches: 3. CDR1 and CDR2 from the germline V gene are LGHDT and YNNKEL (reference sequence). Here the CDR3 DNA reads TGTGCCAGCAGCCGCGGACTAGCGGGAGGGCCCTACAATGAGCAGTTCTTC. Translation: CASSRGLAGGPYNEQFF.

This sequence joins TRBV13 and TRBJ1-2; D ambiguous. The CDR3 is made up of 13 amino acids. In germline, CDR1 is PRHDT, CDR2 FYEKMQ (reference sequence). V gave up 2 bases and J gave up 3 bases, with 7 bases separating them. In DNA, the CDR3 is TGTGCCAGCAGCTTATTAGGAGACTATGGCTACACCTTC. Its translation: CASSLLGDYGYTF.

The chain couples TRBV28 to TRBJ1-2; 8 bases map to TRBD1. The trim removed 9 bases at V and 4 bases at J, leaving 10 bases unmatched. This CDR3 has 14 amino acids. The V gene's germline CDR1 is MDHEN and CDR2 SYDVKM. The CDR3 here is CASRGQGVAYGYTF. CDR3 DNA sequence: TGTGCCAGTAGAGGACAGGGCGTTGCCTATGGCTACACCTTC.